Following are 24 T cell receptor beta chains from one sample sequenced in a study of shared clonotypes between healthy human individuals. Naive CD8 cells, CD45RO-negative and positively selected for CCR7, excluded terminally differentiated effector memory CD45RA+ cells. Here immunoSEQ multiplex PCR was the method, and the copy in TCRdb shows in-frame clones only, minus some. The sample yields more than 2 million clones, about 93% seen once. The sample comprised naive CD8+ T cells from PBMCs. Receptors originate from a man aged 18 to 29 in good health. Some clones in this sample may be carry-over from other donors' samples.

The chain has TRBV7-3 and TRBJ1-1; unclear D gene. V was pared by 4 bases and J by 1 base, with 13 bases between. Germline V lookup: CDR1 SGHTA, CDR2 FQGTGA. The CDR3 sequence is 15 residues long. CDR3 amino acids: CASSSTVGGNTEAFF. The CDR3 nucleotides are TGTGCCAGCAGCTCCACGGTAGGCGGGAACACTGAAGCTTTCTTT.

V and J are TRBV11-3 and TRBJ2-1; no clear D gene. Trimming took off 2 bases at V and 9 bases at J, with 5 bases between the two ends. CDR1 and CDR2 (germline): SGHNT, YENEEA. CDR3 length: 11 amino acids. In nucleotides, the CDR3 is TGTGCCAGCAGCTTATGGGGTGAGCAGTTCTTC. Translation: CASSLWGEQFF.

The rearrangement uses TRBV15 and TRBJ2-1, with a possible D match to TRBD1 (6 bases). The germline CDR1 and CDR2 sequences are LNHNV and YYDKDF (reference sequence). CDR3 length: 13 residues. The germline V and J ends were trimmed by 4 bases and 7 bases, with 11 bases remaining between them. The CDR3 loop is CATSTRGANEQFF. Here the CDR3 DNA reads TGTGCCACCAGCACCAGGGGAGCGAATGAGCAGTTCTTC.

This clone was recorded a few times. The same CDR3 also results from other DNA sequences found in this sample. The rearrangement uses TRBV6-6 and TRBJ1-5, with unresolved D. V was shortened by 2 bases and J by 2 bases, with 7 bases between the two germline ends. Germline-derived CDR1 and CDR2 are MNHNY and SVGAGI (reference sequence). CDR3 length: 14 residues. CDR3 protein: CASSYGAGNQPQHF. In DNA, the CDR3 is TGTGCCAGCAGTTACGGTGCGGGCAATCAGCCCCAGCATTTT.

The J gene is TRBJ1-1, the V gene TRBV27; D remains unclear. CDR1 and CDR2 (germline): MNHEY, SMNVEV (reference sequence). The CDR3 runs 15 residues. V lost 4 bases and J lost 2, with 14 bases in between. The DNA for the CDR3 is TGTGCCAGCAGTTACCCACCTCCTGAAAACACTGAAGCTTTCTTT. This encodes CASSYPPPENTEAFF.

The V and J genes are TRBV7-9 and TRBJ2-7; D call uncertain. Germline V gene data show CDR1 as SEHNR and CDR2 as FQNEAQ (reference sequence). The CDR3 is 18 residues long. With 5 bases removed from V and 2 bases from J, the gap between germline ends came to 25 bases. The DNA of the CDR3 is TGTGCCAGCAGCCCCTCGAAAGGGTCTATCAGCTCTACCTACGAGCAGTACTTC. Amino acid sequence: CASSPSKGSISSTYEQYF.

The J gene is TRBJ1-1, the V gene TRBV5-4, with TRBD1 as a possible D gene (5 bases). V gave up 3 bases and J gave up 3 bases, with 9 bases separating them. Per the germline V gene, CDR1 is SGHNT and CDR2 is YYREEE (reference sequence). The CDR3 loop spans 13 amino acids. Here the CDR3 DNA reads TGTGCCAGCAGCTCGGAAGGGGACACTGAAGCTTTCTTT. Protein: CASSSEGDTEAFF.

The V gene is TRBV19, the J gene TRBJ1-4, with D tentatively TRBD1 (6 bases). The CDR3 has 19 residues. CDR1 LNHDA and CDR2 SQIVND come from the germline V gene (reference sequence). With 5 bases removed from V and 3 bases from J, the gap between germline ends came to 25 bases. In DNA, the CDR3 is TGTGCCAGTAGTGCGAAACCGGGACATACCCTGCCGGCTAATGAAAAACTGTTTTTT. Its translation: CASSAKPGHTLPANEKLFF.

This chain links TRBV10-3 with TRBJ1-2, with D hard to call. V lost 6 bases and J lost 0, with 23 bases in between. This CDR3 region has 18 residues. Germline-derived CDR1 and CDR2 are ENHRY and SYGVKD. CDR3 amino acids: CAIRTGLTQAPSNYGYTF. The CDR3 coding sequence is TGTGCCATCAGGACGGGTTTGACCCAGGCTCCCTCTAACTATGGCTACACCTTC.

This clone was found once. The chain links TRBV19 to TRBJ2-1; D may match TRBD1 or TRBD2 (5 bases each). The CDR3 length is 16 residues. In germline, CDR1 is LNHDA, CDR2 SQIVND (reference sequence). The V end was cut by 1 base, the J end by 1 base, with 11 bases between. The CDR3 DNA reads as TGTGCCAGTAGTATAGTTGGGGGTCCTTCCTACAATGAGCAGTTCTTC. It encodes CASSIVGGPSYNEQFF.

The chain carries TRBV28 and TRBJ1-5; D is undetermined. CDR1 and CDR2 (germline): MDHEN, SYDVKM. This CDR3 is 14 amino acids long. V lost 11 bases to trimming and J lost 3 bases, with 17 bases between them. CDR3 sequence (DNA): TGTGCCGTCAAGACCCCTGGCTACAATCAGCCCCAGCATTTT. Amino acid sequence: CAVKTPGYNQPQHF. Complete variable domain (other parts from reference TRBV28 and TRBJ1-5): DVKVTQSSRYLVKRTGEKVFLECVQDMDHENMFWYRQDPGLGLRLIYFSYDVKMKEKGDIPEGYSVSREKKERFSLILESASTNQTSMYLCAVKTPGYNQPQHFGDGTRLSIL.

In its sample, this clone was seen a few times. This chain connects TRBV27 to TRBJ1-2, with a possible D match to TRBD1 (6 bases). Trimming left V 7 bases short and J 2 bases short, with 14 bases between. CDR3 length: 14 amino acids. CDR1 MNHEY and CDR2 SMNVEV come from the germline V gene (reference sequence). For the CDR3, the DNA is TGTGCCAGCACCCGGACAGCCTCCAACTATGGCTACACCTTC. Protein product: CASTRTASNYGYTF.

This chain joins TRBV7-9 and TRBJ2-3; tentative D call: TRBD1 (5 bases). CDR3 length: 15 residues. Per the germline V gene, CDR1 is SEHNR and CDR2 is FQNEAQ (reference sequence). V lost 5 bases and J lost 2, with 14 bases in between. The chain's CDR3 is CASSTGSSYTDTQYF. Written as DNA, the CDR3 is TGTGCCAGCAGCACAGGCTCCTCTTACACAGATACGCAGTATTTT.

The chain is built from TRBV4-3 and TRBJ1-2, with 8 bases identical to TRBD1. With 3 bases clipped from V and 4 bases from J, the junction kept 7 bases outside the gene matches. The CDR3 sequence is 15 residues long. Germline CDR1 and CDR2: LGHNA and YSLEER. CDR3 nucleotide sequence: TGCGCCAGCAGCCAGAGAGGGGGACAGGCCTATGGCTACACCTTC. Its translation: CASSQRGGQAYGYTF.

This rearrangement joins TRBV7-9 to TRBJ2-1; 7 bases agree with TRBD1. Trimming removed 2 bases from V and 4 bases from J; junction bases left unmatched: 5. Germline loops: CDR1 SEHNR, CDR2 FQNEAQ (reference sequence). The CDR3 sequence is 15 residues long. CDR3 nucleotides: TGTGCCAGCAGCTTATCCCAGGGACAGTACAATGAGCAGTTCTTC. Encoded protein: CASSLSQGQYNEQFF.

The chain joins TRBV15 to TRBJ1-1; D possibly corresponds to TRBD1 (6 bases). V was trimmed by 0 bases and J by 1 base, leaving 6 bases between them. The CDR3 totals 14 residues. Germline CDR1 LNHNV, CDR2 YYDKDF (reference sequence). The CDR3 loop is CATSREGANTEAFF. The CDR3 nucleotides read TGTGCCACCAGCAGAGAGGGGGCGAACACTGAAGCTTTCTTT.

This chain uses TRBV5-4 with TRBJ1-1; D is uncertain. The germline V and J ends were trimmed by 1 base and 3 bases, with 13 bases remaining between them. Germline V lookup: CDR1 SGHNT, CDR2 YYREEE (reference sequence). The CDR3 length is 15 residues. CDR3 in DNA: TGTGCCAGCAGCTTGTGGGGAAGGGAAGACACTGAAGCTTTCTTT. It translates to CASSLWGREDTEAFF.

The chain joins TRBV6-1 to TRBJ2-7; D perhaps matches TRBD2 (6 bases). Trimming removed 3 bases from V and 4 bases from J, with 13 bases in between. CDR3 length: 14 residues. The germline CDR1 and CDR2 sequences are MNHNS and SASEGT. CDR3 region: CASSEAEGWYEQYF. CDR3 sequence (DNA): TGTGCCAGCAGTGAGGCGGAGGGTTGGTACGAGCAGTACTTC.

This clone was found once. The J gene is TRBJ1-1, the V gene TRBV6-6; D is perhaps TRBD1 (5 bases). Germline values: CDR1 MNHNY, CDR2 SVGAGI (reference sequence). This CDR3 is built from 14 residues. The ends were cut back, 2 bases at V and 7 bases at J, with 14 bases in the middle. The CDR3 DNA follows: TGTGCCAGCAGTTACAGGGGTGGCCAGGTTGAAGCTTTCTTT. Its protein is CASSYRGGQVEAFF.

This chain connects TRBV2 to TRBJ1-6; D call uncertain. V lost 3 bases to trimming and J lost 6 bases, with 6 bases between them. Germline CDR1 SNHLY, CDR2 FYNNEI. The CDR3 spans 13 residues. In DNA, the CDR3 is TGTGCCAGCAGTGACTCCCCTAATTCACCCCTCCACTTT. Its protein product is CASSDSPNSPLHF. The full variable domain, with the rest looked up from reference TRBV2 and TRBJ1-6, is EPEVTQTPSHQVTQMGQEVILRCVPISNHLYFYWYRQILGQKVEFLVSFYNNEISEKSEIFDDQFSVERPDGSNFTLKIRSTKLEDSAMYFCASSDSPNSPLHFGNGTRLTVT.

The CDR3 is CASSLTRTGRDTQYF. CDR3 DNA sequence: TGTGCCAGCAGTTTAACCCGGACAGGGAGAGATACGCAGTATTTT. The rearrangement links TRBV6-5 to TRBJ2-3, with 8 bases aligning to TRBD1. Germline CDR1 is MNHEY and CDR2 is SVGAGI. This CDR3 spans 15 amino acids. The V gene end was trimmed by 4 bases and the J gene end by 5 bases; junction bases not matched to a gene: 8.

This clone appeared a single time. This rearrangement joins TRBV23-1 to TRBJ2-4; 10 bases are a match to TRBD1. TRBV23-1 is given ORF status, its function remaining uncertain. The CDR3 is made up of 19 amino acids. V lost 2 bases and J lost 2; bases outside the gene matches: 12. CDR3 protein: CASSQNPPTGGRSKNIQYF. As DNA, the CDR3 is TGCGCCAGCAGTCAAAACCCGCCGACAGGGGGCCGATCCAAAAACATTCAGTACTTC.

The chain recombines TRBV9 with TRBJ2-1, with 9 bases identical to TRBD2. From germline, CDR1 is SGDLS and CDR2 YYNGEE. The CDR3 is 15 amino acids. V trimming: 4 bases; J trimming: 7 bases; junction bases outside the gene matches: 9. CDR3 coding DNA: TGTGCCAGCAGCCCGGGGACTAGCAGGGGGAATGAGCAGTTCTTC. Amino acids: CASSPGTSRGNEQFF.

The genes are TRBV29-1 and TRBJ2-1, with 10 bases that match TRBD2. From germline, CDR1 is SQVTM and CDR2 ANQGSEA. After removal of 7 bases from V and 8 bases from J, the junction contained 11 bases not matched to a gene. The CDR3 has 14 residues. CDR3: CSGQAGGPSYEQFF. DNA of the CDR3: TGCAGCGGGCAAGCGGGAGGGCCTTCCTATGAGCAGTTCTTC.